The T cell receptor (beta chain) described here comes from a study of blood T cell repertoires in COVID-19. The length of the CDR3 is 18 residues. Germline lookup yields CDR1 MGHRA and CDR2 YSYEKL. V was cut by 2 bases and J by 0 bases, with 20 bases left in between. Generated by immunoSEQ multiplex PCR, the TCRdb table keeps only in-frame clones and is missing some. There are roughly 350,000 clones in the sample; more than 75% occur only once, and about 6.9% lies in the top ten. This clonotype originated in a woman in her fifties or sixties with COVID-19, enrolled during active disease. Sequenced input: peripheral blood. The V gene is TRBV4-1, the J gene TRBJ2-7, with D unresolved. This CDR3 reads CASSQKVPTQSNSYEQYF. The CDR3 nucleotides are TGCGCCAGCAGCCAAAAAGTACCCACACAGAGCAACTCCTACGAGCAGTACTTC.